Listed below are T cell receptor beta chains from one sample, sequenced in a study of T-cell memory formation after mild COVID-19. TCRdb processed the 5' RACE reads anew with MiXCR; each CDR3 protein has one entry. The table lists 50,000 or so distinct CDR3 sequences, 10% to 15% of them singletons. Sequences were obtained from PBMCs or a T cell subset sorted from them (not recorded which). Receptors were obtained from a man aged 18-30 years who had mild COVID-19 (a few samples of this study predate the infection). Cell type and time point are not known. CDR3s include the opening cysteine and the closing phenylalanine or tryptophan. The order of the fields is clone size, V gene, J gene, D gene, CDR3 protein, CDR3 DNA. A D gene is named only where the DNA matches it firmly. Size values are once, few and many counts, or a class for expanded clones, and some rows have none.

>few|TRBV7-2|TRBJ1-4|-
CASSLVPGRIEKLFF
TGTGCCAGCAGCTTAGTTCCAGGGAGAATTGAAAAACTGTTTTTT
>many|TRBV5-5|TRBJ2-3|TRBD2
CASSLQATRLASSGTQYF
TGTGCCAGCAGCTTGCAGGCAACCCGACTAGCGTCCTCGGGTACGCAGTATTTT
>-|TRBV14|TRBJ1-1|TRBD1
CASSQERQGEAFF
TGTGCCAGCAGCCAAGAAAGACAGGGAGAAGCTTTCTTT
>few|TRBV20-1|TRBJ2-1|TRBD1
CSARGTGKVTYNEQFF
TGCAGTGCTAGAGGGACAGGGAAGGTGACCTACAATGAGCAGTTCTTC
>few|TRBV20-1|TRBJ2-2|TRBD2
CSAKTSGAPNTGELFF
TGCAGTGCTAAGACTAGCGGGGCTCCGAACACCGGGGAGCTGTTTTTT
>few|TRBV20-1|TRBJ1-2|-
CSAWPASRGPSF
TGCAGTGCTTGGCCCGCTAGTAGGGGACCCTCCTTC
>once|TRBV19|TRBJ1-2|TRBD1
CASSMTGVHGYTF
TGTGCCAGTAGTATGACAGGGGTACATGGCTACACCTTC
>few|TRBV6-6|TRBJ1-2|-
CASRTDGLYGYTF
TGTGCCAGCAGAACAGACGGCCTCTATGGCTACACCTTC
>few|TRBV20-1|TRBJ2-3|-
CSAGPSGAGTDTQYF
TGCAGTGCTGGACCTTCGGGGGCCGGCACAGATACGCAGTATTTT
>few|TRBV2|TRBJ1-2|-
CASSDLEVNYGYTF
TGTGCCAGCAGTGATCTGGAGGTTAACTATGGCTACACCTTC
>-|TRBV28|TRBJ2-3|TRBD1
CASSPHGTGDSDTQYF
TGTGCCAGCAGTCCGCACGGGACAGGGGATTCGGATACGCAGTATTTT
>few|TRBV5-4|TRBJ2-3|-
CASTMGGRSTDTQYF
TGTGCCAGCACCATGGGCGGCCGAAGCACAGATACGCAGTATTTT
>-|TRBV2|TRBJ1-1|-
CASSRENTEAFF
TGTGCCAGCAGTAGGGAGAACACTGAAGCTTTCTTT
>few|TRBV6-6|TRBJ1-4|-
CASSYQENEKLFF
TGTGCCAGCAGTTACCAAGAGAATGAAAAACTGTTTTTT
>-|TRBV10-3|TRBJ1-6|-
CAISVLGENSPLHF
TGTGCCATCAGTGTCTTAGGGGAGAATTCACCCCTCCACTTT
>-|TRBV6-6|TRBJ2-3|-
CASSYPLAAQGTQYF
TGTGCCAGCAGTTACCCGCTAGCTGCCCAGGGTACGCAGTATTTT
>-|TRBV6-5|TRBJ1-6|TRBD1
CASSYHRTGRNSPLHF
TGTGCCAGCAGTTACCATAGGACAGGGCGAAATTCACCCCTCCACTTT
>-|TRBV2|TRBJ2-7|-
CASSHRVAVYEQYF
TGTGCCAGCAGTCACCGGGTGGCGGTCTACGAGCAGTACTTC
>-|TRBV28|TRBJ2-7|-
CASSLVRDGFSYEQYF
TGTGCCAGCAGTTTGGTGCGGGACGGATTTTCATACGAGCAGTACTTC
>few|TRBV6-1|TRBJ2-3|TRBD2
CASRTLAGGPDTQYF
TGTGCCAGCAGGACCCTAGCGGGGGGTCCAGATACGCAGTATTTT
>few|TRBV6-2/TRBV6-3|TRBJ1-1|-
CASSYWSTVGAFF
TGTGCCAGCAGTTACTGGTCAACTGTTGGAGCTTTCTTT
>-|TRBV27|TRBJ2-3|TRBD1
CASSPTSAGGAYTQYF
TGTGCCAGCAGTCCCACTTCGGCAGGGGGCGCTTATACGCAGTATTTT
>many|TRBV4-1|TRBJ2-1|-
CASKPGLGFSYNEQFF
TGCGCCAGCAAGCCAGGGCTGGGGTTCTCCTACAATGAGCAGTTCTTC
>few|TRBV12-3/TRBV12-4|TRBJ2-1|-
CASIYGGINEQFF
TGTGCCAGCATCTACGGGGGTATCAATGAGCAGTTCTTC
>few|TRBV24-1|TRBJ2-1|TRBD2
CATSSSGGAVSYNEQFF
TGTGCCACCAGTTCTAGCGGGGGGGCCGTTTCCTACAATGAGCAGTTCTTC
>few|TRBV4-3|TRBJ1-3|-
CASSQDRGNTIYF
TGCGCCAGCAGCCAAGATAGAGGAAACACCATATATTTT
>few|TRBV12-3/TRBV12-4|TRBJ2-3|TRBD2
CATQRGEADTQYF
TGTGCCACCCAACGGGGGGAGGCAGATACGCAGTATTTT
>few|TRBV4-2|TRBJ1-5|-
CASSQVSRGVTGNQPQHF
TGTGCCAGCAGCCAAGTGAGTAGAGGCGTTACAGGCAATCAGCCCCAGCATTTT
>many|TRBV6-2/TRBV6-3|TRBJ2-3|-
CASHVGSDTTDTQYF
TGTGCCAGTCACGTGGGATCAGACACGACAGATACGCAGTATTTT
>few|TRBV11-2|TRBJ1-1|TRBD1
CASRQGVKVNTEAFF
TGTGCCAGCCGCCAGGGGGTCAAGGTGAACACTGAAGCTTTCTTT
>few|TRBV19|TRBJ2-3|-
CASSAGTTRDTQYF
TGTGCCAGTAGTGCCGGGACAACCAGGGATACGCAGTATTTT
>-|TRBV24-1|TRBJ2-1|TRBD2
CATSDTSGGNYNEQFF
TGTGCCACCAGTGATACTAGCGGGGGGAACTACAATGAGCAGTTCTTC
>few|TRBV7-2|TRBJ1-2|-
CASSINYGYTF
TGTGCCAGCAGCATTAACTATGGCTACACCTTC
>many|TRBV4-3|TRBJ2-3|-
CASSQDRGADTQYF
TGCGCCAGCAGCCAAGATAGAGGGGCAGATACGCAGTATTTT
>large|TRBV7-6|TRBJ2-3|-
CASSYTSTDTQYF
TGTGCCAGCAGCTACACTAGCACAGATACGCAGTATTTT
>-|TRBV6-5|TRBJ2-1|-
CASSYEGGRNEQFF
TGTGCCAGCAGTTATGAGGGGGGCCGCAATGAGCAGTTCTTC
>few|TRBV20-1|TRBJ2-7|TRBD2
CSAPPSGGAYEQYF
TGCAGTGCCCCTCCAAGCGGGGGGGCCTACGAGCAGTACTTC
>few|TRBV28|TRBJ2-1|-
CASRDRHLGQFF
TGTGCCAGCAGGGACAGACATCTTGGGCAGTTCTTC
>few|TRBV12-3/TRBV12-4|TRBJ1-2|-
CASSLAQGYGYTF
TGTGCCAGCAGTTTAGCGCAAGGCTATGGCTACACCTTC
>-|TRBV18|TRBJ1-1|-
CASSFGGTNTEAFF
TGTGCCAGCTCCTTTGGAGGGACTAACACTGAAGCTTTCTTT
>many|TRBV20-1|TRBJ1-2|TRBD1
CSATLETGDGYTF
TGCAGTGCTACGTTAGAGACAGGGGATGGCTACACCTTC
>-|TRBV5-1|TRBJ2-3|TRBD2
CASSLLGLAGGNTDTQYF
TGCGCCAGCAGCTTGTTGGGACTAGCGGGGGGAAACACAGATACGCAGTATTTT
>-|TRBV6-5|TRBJ2-7|TRBD2
CASSYATRGLAGAYEQYF
TGTGCCAGCAGTTACGCTACCCGGGGACTAGCGGGGGCCTACGAGCAGTACTTC
>few|TRBV28|TRBJ1-2|-
CASSRAAPSGYTF
TGTGCCAGCAGCCGGGCGGCACCTAGTGGCTACACCTTC
>-|TRBV5-1|TRBJ2-3|-
CASSSPGFTVDTQYF
TGCGCCAGCAGCTCCCCGGGGTTTACTGTGGATACGCAGTATTTT
>many|TRBV24-1|TRBJ2-1|TRBD1
CATSDYSSTGKNEQFF
TGTGCCACCAGTGATTACTCTTCGACAGGGAAGAATGAGCAGTTCTTC
>-|TRBV6-2/TRBV6-3|TRBJ1-1|-
CASWDTDGTEAFF
TGTGCCAGTTGGGACACAGACGGGACTGAAGCTTTCTTT
>-|TRBV20-1|TRBJ2-1|TRBD2
CSALRLAGGPNEQFF
TGCAGTGCTCTTAGACTAGCGGGAGGGCCAAATGAGCAGTTCTTC
>-|TRBV18|TRBJ1-2|-
CASSPPDSGYTF
TGTGCCAGCTCACCGCCTGACAGCGGCTACACCTTC
>many|TRBV25-1|TRBJ2-4|TRBD2
CASSDPIGGAYIQYF
TGTGCCAGCAGTGACCCCATCGGGGGGGCTTACATTCAGTACTTC
>-|TRBV2|TRBJ1-1|-
CASTGGAGTEAFF
TGTGCCAGCACGGGGGGCGCGGGCACTGAAGCTTTCTTT